This T cell receptor (beta chain) is from a study of T cells in Graves' hyperthyroidism and ophthalmopathy. Study-wide results and limits: Most thyroid clonotypes that were expanded above 0.001 also turned up in blood. The model's output predicted ophthalmopathy at a median of roughly 6.9 months prior to onset.

Comments on this clonotype: Its matching antigen is unknown.

With 5 bases removed from V and 9 bases from J, the gap between germline ends came to 17 bases. CDR1 and CDR2 (germline): MNHEY, SVGEGT. This CDR3 is built from 14 residues. Clinicians diagnosed patients from clinical symptoms, serum thyroxine and TRAb, thyroid ultrasound and orbital computed tomography. Amplified regions were TCR beta CDR3 sequences from RNA transcripts. TCR CDR3 underwent first-round RT-PCR with the HTBI primer set. TCRdb used MiXCR to reprocess the multiplex PCR reads, holding one entry per CDR3 protein. The data contain hundreds of thousands of distinct CDR3 sequences, about 14% of them singletons.

The receptor's source is a woman between 45 and 65 years old with Graves' ophthalmopathy. The rearrangement links TRBV6-2 or TRBV6-3 to TRBJ2-1, with D perhaps matching TRBD1 or TRBD2 (6 bases each). Sequencing used blood. CDR3 residues: CASSRGRGVGEQFF. DNA of the CDR3: TGTGCCAGCAGTAGGGGTAGGGGGGTCGGTGAGCAGTTCTTC.